The 20 T cell receptor beta chains below all came from one sample that was sequenced in a study of control samples from healthy donors and cancer patients. Only in-frame clones appear in the TCRdb table, and some are missing; sequencing was by immunoSEQ multiplex PCR. This table holds 40,000 to 55,000 clones, about 93% found once. The sequencing sample was made of PBMCs. These receptors originate from a woman between 50 and 59 years old with head and neck cancer.

The chain links TRBV30 to TRBJ2-1; TRBD2 aligns across 10 bases. CDR1 and CDR2 (germline): GTSNPN, SVGIG (reference sequence). V trimming: 0 bases; J trimming: 6 bases; junction bases outside the gene matches: 5. The CDR3 sequence is 15 residues long. The CDR3 coding sequence is TGTGCCTGGAGTGTACCGGAGCGGGGGGGCAATGAGCAGTTCTTC. Protein product: CAWSVPERGGNEQFF.

The chain joins TRBV30 to TRBJ1-4, with D unclear. Germline loops: CDR1 GTSNPN, CDR2 SVGIG (reference sequence). This CDR3 is built from 12 residues. The ends were cut back, 0 bases at V and 6 bases at J, with 5 bases in the middle. CDR3 region: CAWSVRDEKLFF. The CDR3 DNA follows: TGTGCCTGGAGTGTACGGGATGAAAAACTGTTTTTT.

This clone came up once. The J gene is TRBJ2-2, the V gene TRBV19; the match to TRBD1 covers 8 bases. V trimming: 2 bases; J trimming: 5 bases; junction bases outside the gene matches: 1. Germline values: CDR1 LNHDA, CDR2 SQIVND (reference sequence). This CDR3 is 14 amino acids long. The CDR3: CASSIQGATGELFF. The CDR3 DNA reads as TGTGCCAGTAGTATACAGGGGGCTACCGGGGAGCTGTTTTTT. Full variable domain (missing parts from reference TRBV19 and TRBJ2-2): DGGITQSPKYLFRKEGQNVTLSCEQNLNHDAMYWYRQDPGQGLRLIYYSQIVNDFQKGDIAEGYSVSREKKESFPLTVTSAQKNPTAFYLCASSIQGATGELFFGEGSRLTVL.

The chain combines TRBV4-1 with TRBJ2-3; 9 nucleotides agree with TRBD2. Trimming at V came to 3 bases and at J to 1 base, leaving 5 bases not matched to a gene. The CDR3 totals 16 residues. Germline V gene sequence: CDR1 MGHRA, CDR2 YSYEKL. The CDR3, as DNA: TGCGCCAGCAGCCAGGGTTCTAGCGGGGGCACAGATACGCAGTATTTT. Amino acid sequence: CASSQGSSGGTDTQYF.

The chain joins TRBV6-5 to TRBJ1-2; D gene ambiguous. The germline V and J ends were trimmed by 11 bases and 5 bases, with 15 bases remaining between them. The germline V gene encodes CDR1 MNHEY and CDR2 SVGAGI. CDR3 length: 12 residues. The CDR3 is CAFRRRGYGYTF. Written as DNA, the CDR3 is TGTGCCTTTCGACGGAGAGGGTATGGCTACACCTTC.

There are a few counts of this clone. This rearrangement joins TRBV2 to TRBJ1-5; no firm D call. This CDR3 spans 14 amino acids. Per germline, CDR1 SNHLY and CDR2 FYNNEI. Trimming left V 6 bases short and J 0 bases short, with 9 bases between. The CDR3 DNA sequence: TGTGCCAGCAGGGAGGGCTATAGCAATCAGCCCCAGCATTTT. Its translation is CASREGYSNQPQHF. Full variable domain (outside the CDR3, taken from reference TRBV2 and TRBJ1-5): EPEVTQTPSHQVTQMGQEVILRCVPISNHLYFYWYRQILGQKVEFLVSFYNNEISEKSEIFDDQFSVERPDGSNFTLKIRSTKLEDSAMYFCASREGYSNQPQHFGDGTRLSIL.

The chain combines TRBV15 with TRBJ2-5; D remains ambiguous. The V gene's germline CDR1 is LNHNV and CDR2 YYDKDF (reference sequence). This CDR3 spans 13 amino acids. Between the trimmed V and J ends, which lost 0 bases and 0 bases, there was a span of 2 bases. CDR3 residues: CATSREYQETQYF. The CDR3 DNA follows: TGTGCCACCAGCAGAGAGTACCAAGAGACCCAGTACTTC. Using reference TRBV15 and TRBJ2-5 for the parts outside the CDR3, the full variable domain is DAMVIQNPRYQVTQFGKPVTLSCSQTLNHNVMYWYQQKSSQAPKLLFHYYDKDFNNEADTPDNFQSRRPNTSFCFLDIRSPGLGDTAMYLCATSREYQETQYFGPGTRLLVL.

V usage is TRBV7-9 and J usage is TRBJ2-3, with a possible D match to TRBD2 (5 bases). Deletions cut 0 bases from V and 2 bases from J, with 15 bases between. The CDR3 sequence is 17 residues long. Germline V CDR1 and CDR2: SEHNR, FQNEAQ (reference sequence). DNA of the CDR3: TGTGCCAGCAGCTTAGCCCGGCTAGCCCCAACCACAGATACGCAGTATTTT. This sequence encodes CASSLARLAPTTDTQYF.

The J gene is TRBJ1-5, the V gene TRBV19; D is uncertain. This CDR3 contains 15 residues. V lost 0 bases to trimming and J lost 7 bases, with 13 bases between them. CDR1 is LNHDA and CDR2 is SQIVND in the germline V gene (reference sequence). CDR3 sequence (DNA): TGTGCCAGTAGTATAGATGGGGAGACGCGACAGCCCCAGCATTTT. Translated, it gives CASSIDGETRQPQHF.

J is TRBJ1-1 and V is TRBV7-8; tentatively, D is TRBD1 (6 bases). CDR1 is SGHVS, CDR2 FQNEAQ, per germline. The CDR3 extends over 16 amino acids. V lost 0 bases and J 4 bases, leaving 15 bases between the germline ends. The CDR3 nucleotides read TGTGCCAGCAGCTTAGCCCTACAGGGATCAGGCACTGAAGCTTTCTTT. This sequence encodes CASSLALQGSGTEAFF.

The chain links TRBV19 to TRBJ1-1; a possible D gene is TRBD1 (6 bases). The V and J ends lost 5 bases and 4 bases respectively, with 11 bases between them. CDR3 length equals 13 residues. Per germline, CDR1 LNHDA and CDR2 SQIVND (reference sequence). CDR3 loop: CASSPQGSTEAFF. DNA of the CDR3: TGTGCCAGTAGTCCCCAGGGGAGCACTGAAGCTTTCTTT. Using reference TRBV19 and TRBJ1-1 for the parts outside the CDR3, the full variable domain is DGGITQSPKYLFRKEGQNVTLSCEQNLNHDAMYWYRQDPGQGLRLIYYSQIVNDFQKGDIAEGYSVSREKKESFPLTVTSAQKNPTAFYLCASSPQGSTEAFFGQGTRLTVV.

The gene calls are TRBV6-1 and TRBJ2-2; D is possibly TRBD2 (5 bases). This CDR3 is 16 amino acids long. The germline V and J ends were trimmed by 4 bases and 1 base, with 13 bases remaining between them. Germline assignment: CDR1 MNHNS and CDR2 SASEGT. The CDR3 sequence is CASSGLRAKNTGELFF. DNA for the CDR3: TGTGCCAGCAGTGGGTTGAGGGCAAAGAACACCGGGGAGCTGTTTTTT.

This clone rates as medium-sized (0.01 to 0.1%). The gene calls are TRBV27 and TRBJ2-1, with D possibly TRBD1 on 6 matching bases. V gave up 5 bases and J gave up 6 bases, with 11 bases separating them. CDR1 is MNHEY and CDR2 is SMNVEV in the germline V gene (reference sequence). The CDR3 has 13 amino acids. The CDR3 protein is CASSVQGLNEQFF. The CDR3 nucleotides read TGTGCCAGCAGTGTCCAGGGGCTCAATGAGCAGTTCTTC.

The J gene is TRBJ1-2, the V gene TRBV30; 9 bases agree with TRBD1. The CDR3 length is 11 residues. V shed 7 bases and J 8 bases; nucleotides not matched to a gene: 5. CDR1 GTSNPN and CDR2 SVGIG come from the germline V gene (reference sequence). The CDR3 nucleotides read TGTGCCTCGGACAGGGGAGGAGGCTACACCTTC. As protein: CASDRGGGYTF. The full variable domain, with the rest looked up from reference TRBV30 and TRBJ1-2, is SQTIHQWPATLVQPVGSPLSLECTVEGTSNPNLYWYRQAAGRGLQLLFYSVGIGQISSEVPQNLSASRPQDRQFILSSKKLLLSDSGFYLCASDRGGGYTFGSGTRLTVV.

In its sample, this clone was seen a few times. V is TRBV13 and J is TRBJ1-2, with D maybe TRBD1 (6 bases). The CDR3 contains 17 residues. Trimming took off 6 bases at V and 1 base at J, with 21 bases between the two ends. The V gene's germline CDR1 is PRHDT and CDR2 FYEKMQ (reference sequence). The CDR3 reads CASSQAGAARFNYGYTF. The DNA for the CDR3 is TGTGCCAGCAGTCAGGCGGGGGCAGCGAGATTTAACTATGGCTACACCTTC.

This clone was observed a handful of times. The chain is built from TRBV28 and TRBJ1-2, with a weak D call TRBD1 (6 bases). Germline CDR1 is MDHEN and CDR2 is SYDVKM. The ends were cut back, 6 bases at V and 2 bases at J, with 16 bases in the middle. CDR3 length: 15 residues. Written as DNA, the CDR3 is TGTGCCAGCAGCCGAGACAGGTCTGGGAACTATGGCTACACCTTC. Residues: CASSRDRSGNYGYTF.

This chain links TRBV5-3 with TRBJ1-6; D not certain. TRBV5-3 is labeled an ORF, and its function is uncertain. V lost 4 bases and J lost 13, with 6 bases in between. This CDR3 has 10 amino acids. This CDR3 is CARSALPLHF. The CDR3 region has the DNA TGTGCCAGAAGCGCTCTCCCCCTCCACTTT.

The V gene is TRBV30, the J gene TRBJ2-7; D is possibly TRBD1 (5 bases). CDR3 size: 14 residues. Germline CDR1 and CDR2: GTSNPN and SVGIG (reference sequence). The germline V and J ends were trimmed by 3 bases and 2 bases, with 14 bases remaining between them. CDR3 sequence reads: CAWSRQDKTYEQYF. CDR3 sequence (DNA): TGTGCCTGGAGCAGGCAGGACAAGACCTACGAGCAGTACTTC.

This clone was counted a few times. This chain connects TRBV27 to TRBJ2-1; 8 nucleotides align to TRBD2. V trimming: 4 bases; J trimming: 0 bases; junction bases outside the gene matches: 8. The CDR3 runs 17 residues. Germline V gives CDR1 MNHEY, CDR2 SMNVEV (reference sequence). CDR3 bases: TGTGCCAGCAGTTCTAGAGCTAGCGGGTTCTCCTACAATGAGCAGTTCTTC. Residues: CASSSRASGFSYNEQFF.

The chain links TRBV6-5 to TRBJ2-1; D is possibly TRBD1 or TRBD2 (6 bases each). Germline CDR1 and CDR2: MNHEY and SVGAGI. The CDR3 loop spans 15 amino acids. V was shortened by 6 bases and J by 6 bases, with 18 bases between the two germline ends. CDR3 DNA sequence: TGTGCCAGCAGATGGGGGGCTATGGTCGGCAATGAGCAGTTCTTC. Its protein is CASRWGAMVGNEQFF.